This T cell receptor (beta chain) appears in the sequencing data of a study of CD8 T cells in Susac syndrome. CD8+ and CD4+ T cells from blood underwent TCR beta sequencing, which was carried out in a high-throughput format. The CD8+ and CD4+ T cells were negatively isolated, with the TEMRA cells enriched by FACS. The RNA input was roughly 0.5 to 1 ug, and it was reverse transcribed with random hexamers. With immunoSEQ multiplex PCR, TCR beta CDR3 was amplified across 54 Vbeta and 13 Jbeta. MiXCR, run by TCRdb on the immunoSEQ multiplex PCR reads, gives a single entry per CDR3 protein. This repertoire shows about 130,000 distinct CDR3 sequences, approximately 95% found once; its top ten account for roughly 0.3%. V lost 4 bases, J lost 7 bases, and 7 bases stayed unmatched. CDR3 length: 15 residues. Germline CDR1 and CDR2: SGHNT and YYREEE (reference sequence).

The TCR was taken from a human donor with multiple sclerosis. The chain joins TRBV5-4 to TRBJ1-6; TRBD1 matches 8 bases. The sequenced sample consisted of CD8+ T cells from PBMCs. The CDR3 sequence is CASSTRTGLNSPLHF. For the CDR3, the DNA is TGTGCCAGCAGCACGCGGACAGGGCTGAATTCACCCCTCCACTTT.